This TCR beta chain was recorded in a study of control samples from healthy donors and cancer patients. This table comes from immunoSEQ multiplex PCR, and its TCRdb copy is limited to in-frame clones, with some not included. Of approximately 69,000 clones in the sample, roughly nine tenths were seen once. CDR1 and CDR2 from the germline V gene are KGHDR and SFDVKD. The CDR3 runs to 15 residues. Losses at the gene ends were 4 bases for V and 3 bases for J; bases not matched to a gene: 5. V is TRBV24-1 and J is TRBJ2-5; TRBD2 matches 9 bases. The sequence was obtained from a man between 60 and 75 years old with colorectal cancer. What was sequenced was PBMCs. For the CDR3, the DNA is TGTGCCACCAGTGAAGGGCTAGCGGGGAAAGAGACCCAGTACTTC. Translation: CATSEGLAGKETQYF.